The 16 T cell receptor beta chains below come from one sample, sequenced in a study of cytotoxic CD8 clonotypes in ibrutinib-treated CLL. Profiled with immunoSEQ multiplex PCR; TCRdb holds only in-frame clones, not every one. The table lists 45,000 or so clones, roughly three quarters of them singletons, with approximately 13% in the top ten. Sequenced here: PBMCs, sampled after 12 months of ibrutinib treatment. The receptors were sampled from a human donor with chronic lymphocytic leukemia.

The rearrangement joins TRBV6-6 to TRBJ2-7; the D gene could be TRBD1 or TRBD2 (5 bases each). Trimming took off 2 bases at V and 4 bases at J, with 6 bases between the two ends. From germline, CDR1 is MNHNY and CDR2 SVGAGI (reference sequence). The CDR3 is 12 amino acids. In nucleotides, the CDR3 is TGTGCCAGCAGTTACGAGGGGTACGAGCAGTACTTC. Translated, it gives CASSYEGYEQYF.

V and J are TRBV5-6 and TRBJ1-2, with D perhaps TRBD1 (5 bases). The CDR3 has 12 amino acids. Germline-derived CDR1 and CDR2 are SGHDT and YYEEEE. V lost 1 base, J lost 8 bases, and 9 bases lay in between. Written as DNA, the CDR3 is TGTGCCAGCAGCTTGCCCAAGGGGGGCTACACCTTC. Encoded protein: CASSLPKGGYTF.

This clone was seen a few times. This chain links TRBV27 with TRBJ1-1; no firm D call. Trimming cost V 8 bases and J 1 base, with 8 bases left between them. The CDR3 length is 12 residues. Germline V CDR1 and CDR2: MNHEY, SMNVEV (reference sequence). The CDR3 region has the DNA TGTGCCAGCGGTCCGCGGAACACTGAAGCTTTCTTT. This encodes CASGPRNTEAFF.

V gene TRBV29-1 combines with J gene TRBJ2-2; 8 bases are a match to TRBD1. Germline V lookup: CDR1 SQVTM, CDR2 ANQGSEA. There are 13 residues in the CDR3. V was clipped by 8 bases and J by 3 bases; unmatched bases: 5. CDR3 DNA: TGCAGCTGTTACAGGGGGGACACCGGGGAGCTGTTTTTT. Amino acids: CSCYRGDTGELFF.

The V call is TRBV5-1, the J call TRBJ2-1, with 8 bases matching TRBD2. V gave up 2 bases and J gave up 0 bases; unmatched junction bases: 4. The CDR3 consists of 16 residues. Germline V CDR1 and CDR2: SGHRS, YFSETQ. The DNA of the CDR3 is TGCGCCAGCAGCTTTTCCAGCGGGAGCTCCTACAATGAGCAGTTCTTC. Its translation: CASSFSSGSSYNEQFF.

This rearrangement joins TRBV30 to TRBJ2-7, with 10 positions matching TRBD2. The junction had 5 bases not matched to a gene; V was cut back by 0 bases and J by 3 bases. Looked up from germline, CDR1 is GTSNPN and CDR2 is SVGIG (reference sequence). The CDR3 contains 15 residues. The CDR3 region is CAWSVRASGGYEQYF. CDR3 nucleotides: TGTGCCTGGAGTGTTAGGGCTAGCGGGGGCTACGAGCAGTACTTC. Full variable domain (outside the CDR3, taken from reference TRBV30 and TRBJ2-7): SQTIHQWPATLVQPVGSPLSLECTVEGTSNPNLYWYRQAAGRGLQLLFYSVGIGQISSEVPQNLSASRPQDRQFILSSKKLLLSDSGFYLCAWSVRASGGYEQYFGPGTRLTVT.

The chain joins TRBV7-2 to TRBJ2-1; 11 nucleotides match TRBD2. This CDR3 contains 18 residues. The V gene's germline CDR1 is SGHTA and CDR2 FQGNSA. The J segment lost 2 bases and the V segment lost 3 bases, leaving 9 bases of the junction unmatched. The CDR3 sequence is CASSLVAGGPFPYNEQFF. The CDR3 DNA reads TGTGCCAGCAGCTTGGTAGCGGGAGGGCCTTTCCCCTACAATGAGCAGTTCTTC. The full variable domain, with the rest looked up from reference TRBV7-2 and TRBJ2-1, is GAGVSQSPSNKVTEKGKDVELRCDPISGHTALYWYRQSLGQGLEFLIYFQGNSAPDKSGLPSDRFSAERTGGSVSTLTIQRTQQEDSAVYLCASSLVAGGPFPYNEQFFGPGTRLTVL.

V usage is TRBV6-6 and J usage is TRBJ2-2, with D unresolved. V was shortened by 6 bases and J by 6 bases, with 11 bases between the two germline ends. CDR3 length equals 13 residues. Germline-derived CDR1 and CDR2 are MNHNY and SVGAGI (reference sequence). CDR3 sequence reads: CASRPPKPGELFF. The CDR3 coding sequence is TGTGCCAGCAGACCGCCCAAACCCGGGGAGCTGTTTTTT.

This clone turned up a few times. This chain uses TRBV7-2 with TRBJ1-4; D gene uncertain. The germline V gene encodes CDR1 SGHTA and CDR2 FQGNSA. This CDR3 is built from 14 residues. The germline V and J ends were trimmed by 4 bases and 8 bases, with 14 bases remaining between them. The CDR3, as DNA: TGTGCCAGCAGCTCCGGGCCCTCAGGCGAAAAACTGTTTTTT. Protein: CASSSGPSGEKLFF.

DNA for the CDR3: TGTGCCAGCAGCGGGACGGGACAGGGGTTTTCTGGGGCCAACGTCCTGACTTTC. Protein: CASSGTGQGFSGANVLTF. The rearrangement links TRBV9 to TRBJ2-6; 10 nucleotides align to TRBD1. There are 18 residues in the CDR3. From germline, CDR1 is SGDLS and CDR2 YYNGEE. Trimming removed 3 bases from V and 1 base from J; junction bases left unmatched: 7. Drawing the rest from reference TRBV9 and TRBJ2-6, the complete variable domain is DSGVTQTPKHLITATGQRVTLRCSPRSGDLSVYWYQQSLDQGLQFLIQYYNGEERAKGNILERFSAQQFPDLHSELNLSSLELGDSALYFCASSGTGQGFSGANVLTFGAGSRLTVL.

The chain combines TRBV5-1 with TRBJ2-5; D is perhaps TRBD1 (6 bases). V was shortened by 7 bases and J by 0 bases, with 10 bases between the two germline ends. There are 13 residues in the CDR3. The germline V gene encodes CDR1 SGHRS and CDR2 YFSETQ. CDR3 nucleotides: TGCGCCAGCCGTGAGGGGGACCAAGAGACCCAGTACTTC. As protein: CASREGDQETQYF.

This clone has only a few counts. J is TRBJ1-4 and V is TRBV4-3, with 7 nucleotides matching TRBD1. CDR3 length equals 14 residues. Germline lookup yields CDR1 LGHNA and CDR2 YSLEER. V gave up 5 bases and J gave up 5 bases; unmatched junction bases: 5. The CDR3 nucleotides read TGCGCCAGCAGCGCCCGACAGGGAAATGAAAAACTGTTTTTT. It specifies CASSARQGNEKLFF.

The chain has TRBV28 and TRBJ1-4, with D possibly matching TRBD1 (6 bases). The V gene lost 8 bases and the J gene lost 3 bases, with 25 bases spanning the gap. Germline-derived CDR1 and CDR2 are MDHEN and SYDVKM. The CDR3 sequence is 18 residues long. In DNA form, the CDR3 reads TGTGCCAGCGCCGTGTTCAGGGGCCGTCAAACGCCTAATGAAAAACTGTTTTTT. Residues: CASAVFRGRQTPNEKLFF.

This clone has only a few counts. The chain recombines TRBV13 with TRBJ2-3; perhaps TRBD1 as D (6 bases). V lost 1 base to trimming and J lost 10 bases, with 12 bases between them. This CDR3 has 13 residues. CDR1 PRHDT and CDR2 FYEKMQ come from the germline V gene (reference sequence). CDR3 sequence reads: CASSLEGQYAQYF. The DNA of the CDR3 is TGTGCCAGCAGCTTAGAGGGACAATATGCGCAGTATTTT.

This sequence joins TRBV5-1 and TRBJ2-1; tentative D call: TRBD1 (5 bases). The germline V gene has CDR1 SGHRS and CDR2 YFSETQ. CDR3 length: 15 amino acids. The V end was cut by 4 bases, the J end by 4 bases, with 15 bases between. CDR3 region: CASSQDTSKYNEQFF. The CDR3 DNA sequence: TGCGCCAGCAGCCAGGACACATCAAAATACAATGAGCAGTTCTTC.

This sequence joins TRBV5-4 and TRBJ1-2; D unclear. In germline, CDR1 is SGHNT, CDR2 YYREEE (reference sequence). Trimming shortened V by 3 bases and J by 8 bases, and 11 bases separated the two germline ends. The CDR3 covers 12 residues. The CDR3 here is CASSYGPDGYTF. The DNA for the CDR3 is TGTGCCAGCAGCTACGGTCCCGACGGCTACACCTTC.